This T cell receptor beta chain is drawn from a study of cytomegalovirus exposure and HLA in healthy donors. In the study overall: Most genotyped donors, around 86% of about 400, had Caucasian-associated genetic ancestry. Notes on the study in general: Certain indistinguishable V segments, among them TRBV6-2 and TRBV6-3, were excluded.

The PCR had 60 Vbeta and 13 Jbeta primers. Authors' analysis steps: Later, 80 million or so unique TCR beta chains were counted in an analysis, and about 10 million of them were shared. TCRdb keeps only in-frame clones here, not all; method: immunoSEQ multiplex PCR. V, J and clone size were drawn from that table, and D and trimming were deduced from the DNA. The table lists under 200,000 clones, around 86% of them singletons. When sampled, the donors appeared nominally healthy, though they likely had unrecorded immune exposures. A note on this clone: Its antigen is unknown.

CDR3 size: 12 residues. The V end lost 3 bases, the J end lost 11 bases, and 15 bases lay between the germline ends. Germline V CDR1 and CDR2: SQVTM, ANQGSEA. The source is a girl under 10 years old in good health and CMV-seropositive. The chain joins TRBV29-1 to TRBJ2-3, with TRBD1 as a possible D gene (5 bases). Input material: PBMCs. The CDR3, as DNA: TGCAGCGTTGATATGGGGCCCGACGTGCAGTATTTT. Translation gives CSVDMGPDVQYF.